The T cell receptor beta chain under discussion was sequenced for a study of early T cells in non-severe SARS-CoV-2 infection. Background on the study: Unsorted whole-blood RNA was sequenced in bulk, leaving chains unpaired.

From the 5' RACE reads, TCRdb called clonotypes with MiXCR, one entry per CDR3 protein. The data hold tens of thousands of distinct CDR3 sequences, with over 9.5% observed a single time. There are many counts of this clonotype. The V end lost 5 bases, the J end lost 1 base, and 14 bases lay between the germline ends. This CDR3 is built from 15 residues. The chain uses TRBV12-3 or TRBV12-4 and TRBJ1-1, with D uncertain. This clonotype was obtained from an adult who was a healthcare worker with PCR-confirmed SARS-CoV-2 infection or an uninfected control (not recorded which). The sequencing here drew on whole blood, taken at baseline. In DNA, the CDR3 is TGTGCCAGCAGTCCCGGTCGGGCTTCGAACACTGAAGCTTTCTTT. As protein: CASSPGRASNTEAFF.